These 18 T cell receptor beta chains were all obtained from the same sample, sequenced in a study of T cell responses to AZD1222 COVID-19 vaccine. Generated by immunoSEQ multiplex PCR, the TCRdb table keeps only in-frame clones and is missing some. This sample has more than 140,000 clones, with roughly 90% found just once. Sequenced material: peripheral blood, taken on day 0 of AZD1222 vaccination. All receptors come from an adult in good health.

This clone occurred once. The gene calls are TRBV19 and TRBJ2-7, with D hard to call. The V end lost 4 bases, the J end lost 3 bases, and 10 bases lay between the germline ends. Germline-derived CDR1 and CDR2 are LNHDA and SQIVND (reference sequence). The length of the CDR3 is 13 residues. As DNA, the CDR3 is TGTGCCAGTAGTAAGGGTATCCACTACGAGCAGTACTTC. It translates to CASSKGIHYEQYF.

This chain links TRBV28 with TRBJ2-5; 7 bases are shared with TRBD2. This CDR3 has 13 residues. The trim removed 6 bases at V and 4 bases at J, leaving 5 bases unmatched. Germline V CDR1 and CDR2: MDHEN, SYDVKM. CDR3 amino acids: CASSPTGGETQYF. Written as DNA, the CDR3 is TGTGCCAGCAGCCCCACGGGGGGAGAGACCCAGTACTTC.

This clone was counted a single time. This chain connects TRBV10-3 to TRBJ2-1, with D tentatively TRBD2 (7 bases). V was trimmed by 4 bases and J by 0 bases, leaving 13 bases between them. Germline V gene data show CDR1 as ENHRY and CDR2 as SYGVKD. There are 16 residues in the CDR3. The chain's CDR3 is CAISVGGRSSYNEQFF. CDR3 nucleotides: TGTGCCATCAGTGTGGGGGGGCGCAGCTCCTACAATGAGCAGTTCTTC.

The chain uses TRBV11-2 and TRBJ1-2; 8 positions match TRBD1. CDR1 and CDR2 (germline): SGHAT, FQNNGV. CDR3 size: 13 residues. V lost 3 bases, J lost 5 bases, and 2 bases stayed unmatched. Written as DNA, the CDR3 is TGTGCCAGCAGCTTTACAGGGGGATATGGCTACACCTTC. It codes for CASSFTGGYGYTF.

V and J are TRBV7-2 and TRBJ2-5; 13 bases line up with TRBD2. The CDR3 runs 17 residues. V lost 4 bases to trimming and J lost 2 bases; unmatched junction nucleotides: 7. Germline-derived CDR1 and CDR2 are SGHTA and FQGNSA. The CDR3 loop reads CASSYGLAGDTQETQYF. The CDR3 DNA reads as TGTGCCAGCAGCTACGGACTAGCGGGGGACACTCAAGAGACCCAGTACTTC.

The CDR3 sequence is CASSPYQGRVEQFF. The CDR3 DNA sequence: TGCGCCAGCAGCCCATATCAGGGGAGGGTGGAGCAGTTCTTC. The chain joins TRBV5-1 to TRBJ2-1; D perhaps matches TRBD2 (7 bases). Trimming pared 4 bases from V and 10 bases from J, leaving 18 bases between. The germline gives CDR1 SGHRS, CDR2 YFSETQ. CDR3 length: 14 residues.

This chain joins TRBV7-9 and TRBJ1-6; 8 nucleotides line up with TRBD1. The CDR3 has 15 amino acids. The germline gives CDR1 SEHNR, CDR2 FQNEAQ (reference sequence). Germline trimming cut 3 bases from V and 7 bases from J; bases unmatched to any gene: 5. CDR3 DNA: TGTGCCAGCAGCTTCGGTAGGGACAGGAATTCACCCCTCCACTTT. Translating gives CASSFGRDRNSPLHF.

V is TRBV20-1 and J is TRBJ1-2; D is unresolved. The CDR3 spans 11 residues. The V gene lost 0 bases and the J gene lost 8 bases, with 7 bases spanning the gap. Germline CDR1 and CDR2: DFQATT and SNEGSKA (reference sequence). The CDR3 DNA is TGCAGTGCTAGAGATCGAAAGGGCTACACCTTC. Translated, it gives CSARDRKGYTF.

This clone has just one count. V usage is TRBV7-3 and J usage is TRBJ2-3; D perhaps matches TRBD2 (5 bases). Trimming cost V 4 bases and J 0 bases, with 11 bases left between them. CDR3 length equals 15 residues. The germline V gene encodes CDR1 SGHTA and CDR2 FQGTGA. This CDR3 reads CASSYTGTSTDTQYF. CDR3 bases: TGTGCCAGCAGCTATACGGGAACTAGCACAGATACGCAGTATTTT.

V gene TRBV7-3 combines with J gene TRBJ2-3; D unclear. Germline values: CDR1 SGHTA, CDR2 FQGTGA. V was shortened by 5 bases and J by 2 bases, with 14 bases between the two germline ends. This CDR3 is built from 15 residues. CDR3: CASSRTALNTDTQYF. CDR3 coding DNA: TGTGCCAGCAGCCGGACGGCCTTGAACACAGATACGCAGTATTTT.

CDR3 sequence (DNA): TGTGCCAGCAGTTCAGCGGACTACCTTAACTATGGCTACACCTTC. Its protein product is CASSSADYLNYGYTF. V is TRBV6-5 and J is TRBJ1-2, with D unclear. Trimming left V 4 bases short and J 1 base short, with 13 bases between. This CDR3 is built from 15 residues. CDR1 is MNHEY and CDR2 is SVGAGI in the germline V gene.

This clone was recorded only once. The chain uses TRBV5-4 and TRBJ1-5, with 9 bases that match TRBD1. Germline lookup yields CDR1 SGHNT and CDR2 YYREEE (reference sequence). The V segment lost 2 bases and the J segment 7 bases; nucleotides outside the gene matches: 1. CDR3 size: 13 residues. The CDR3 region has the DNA TGTGCCAGCAGCTTACAGGGGGCACAGCCCCAGCATTTT. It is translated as CASSLQGAQPQHF. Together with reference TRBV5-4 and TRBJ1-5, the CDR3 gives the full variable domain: ETGVTQSPTHLIKTRGQQVTLRCSSQSGHNTVSWYQQALGQGPQFIFQYYREEENGRGNFPPRFSGLQFPNYSSELNVNALELDDSALYLCASSLQGAQPQHFGDGTRLSIL.

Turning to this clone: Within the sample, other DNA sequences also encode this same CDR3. As DNA, the CDR3 is TGTGCCAGCAGCTTGGTGGGGGCTAACTATGGCTACACCTTC. Translated, it gives CASSLVGANYGYTF. This rearrangement joins TRBV5-6 to TRBJ1-2; D perhaps matches TRBD1 (5 bases). Germline V CDR1 and CDR2: SGHDT, YYEEEE. With 0 bases removed from V and 0 bases from J, the gap between germline ends came to 6 bases. This CDR3 has 14 amino acids.

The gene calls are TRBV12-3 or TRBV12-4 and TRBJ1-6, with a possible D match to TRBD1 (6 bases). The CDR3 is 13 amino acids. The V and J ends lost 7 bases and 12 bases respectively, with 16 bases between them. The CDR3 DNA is TGTGCCAGCATGCTAGCACAGGGAAGACCCCTCCACTTT. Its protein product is CASMLAQGRPLHF.

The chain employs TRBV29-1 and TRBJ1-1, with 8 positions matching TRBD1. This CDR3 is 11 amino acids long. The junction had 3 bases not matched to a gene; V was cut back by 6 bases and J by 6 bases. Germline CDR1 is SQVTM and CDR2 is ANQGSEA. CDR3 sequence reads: CSVLQGAEAFF. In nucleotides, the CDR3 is TGCAGCGTCTTACAGGGGGCTGAAGCTTTCTTT.

CDR3 coding DNA: TGCGCCAGCAGCCAAGATACGGCAGGGAGACGAAACACCATATATTTT. Its translation is CASSQDTAGRRNTIYF. The chain couples TRBV4-3 to TRBJ1-3; D is perhaps TRBD1 (5 bases). CDR3 length: 16 amino acids. Trimming removed 0 bases at V and 5 bases at J, with 14 bases between. Germline loops: CDR1 LGHNA, CDR2 YSLEER.

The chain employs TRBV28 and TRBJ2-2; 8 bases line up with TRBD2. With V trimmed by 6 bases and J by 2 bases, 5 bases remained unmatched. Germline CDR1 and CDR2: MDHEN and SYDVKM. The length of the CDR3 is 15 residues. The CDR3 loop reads CASSPRGGNTGELFF. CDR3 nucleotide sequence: TGTGCCAGCAGCCCCCGGGGGGGCAACACCGGGGAGCTGTTTTTT.

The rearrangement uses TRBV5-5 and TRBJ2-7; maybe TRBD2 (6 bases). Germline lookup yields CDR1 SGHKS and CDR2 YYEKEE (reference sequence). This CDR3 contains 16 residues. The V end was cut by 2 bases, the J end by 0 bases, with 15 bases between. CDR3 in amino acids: CASSFLRAGSSYEQYF. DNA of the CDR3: TGTGCCAGCAGCTTTCTAAGGGCGGGGAGCTCCTACGAGCAGTACTTC.